A single sample gave rise to the 15 T cell receptor beta chains below, sequenced in a study of Ad26.COV2.S vaccination and SARS-CoV-2 variants. Here immunoSEQ multiplex PCR was the method, and the copy in TCRdb shows in-frame clones only, minus some. The sample consists of about 350,000 clones, about 88% of them appearing once. Treatment meaning: some 20 received Ad26.COV2.S at low or high dose, single or two shots; 5 received placebo; per-sample allocation not given. Collection of the samples took place on day 63 after the first injection of vaccine or placebo. Sequencing was performed on peripheral blood, taken in a trial of Ad26.COV2.S vaccine versus placebo. All receptors derive from a person aged 18-65 years who received the Ad26.COV2.S COVID-19 vaccine or a placebo.

The rearrangement links TRBV29-1 to TRBJ2-7; D remains ambiguous. V was pared by 4 bases and J by 3 bases, with 16 bases between. CDR3 size: 14 residues. Germline CDR1 and CDR2: SQVTM and ANQGSEA. The CDR3 bases are TGCAGCGTTGGTAGGACGCAGCCCATCTACGAGCAGTACTTC. Its translation: CSVGRTQPIYEQYF.

A few counts support this clone. The gene calls are TRBV2 and TRBJ2-5, with 13 bases fitting TRBD2. Trimming cost V 5 bases and J 5 bases; bases outside gene matches: 5. Germline CDR1 and CDR2: SNHLY and FYNNEI. CDR3 length: 15 amino acids. CDR3 DNA sequence: TGTGCCAGCAGTAGGGGGACTAGCGGGACTGAGACCCAGTACTTC. Encoded protein: CASSRGTSGTETQYF.

Only one count was recorded for this clone. The chain links TRBV6-6 to TRBJ2-2; a weak D match, TRBD1 (6 bases). V was shortened by 6 bases and J by 4 bases, with 12 bases between the two germline ends. The CDR3 has 14 residues. CDR1 is MNHNY and CDR2 is SVGAGI in the germline V gene (reference sequence). The CDR3 reads CASRTGSSTGELFF. The CDR3 nucleotides are TGTGCCAGCAGAACAGGGTCGAGCACCGGGGAGCTGTTTTTT.

The genes are TRBV7-2 and TRBJ2-2; D is possibly TRBD2 (6 bases). There are 17 residues in the CDR3. Trimming pared 5 bases from V and 4 bases from J, leaving 20 bases between. CDR1 is SGHTA, CDR2 FQGNSA, per germline. CDR3 coding DNA: TGTGCCAGCAGCCGCCGACTAGAGGTTTTGGGCACCGGGGAGCTGTTTTTT. As protein: CASSRRLEVLGTGELFF.

V gene TRBV7-9 combines with J gene TRBJ2-1; TRBD2 aligns across 8 bases. The V segment lost 0 bases and the J segment 5 bases; nucleotides outside the gene matches: 9. This CDR3 is built from 17 residues. CDR1 is SEHNR and CDR2 is FQNEAQ in the germline V gene (reference sequence). The CDR3, as DNA: TGTGCCAGCAGCTTAGCCAAAGCGGGAGAGGGGGACAATGAGCAGTTCTTC. Translating it yields CASSLAKAGEGDNEQFF. Complete variable domain (other parts from reference TRBV7-9 and TRBJ2-1): DTGVSQNPRHKITKRGQNVTFRCDPISEHNRLYWYRQTLGQGPEFLTYFQNEAQLEKSRLLSDRFSAERPKGSFSTLEIQRTEQGDSAMYLCASSLAKAGEGDNEQFFGPGTRLTVL.

The chain uses TRBV7-8 and TRBJ2-7, with D hard to call. Germline CDR1 SGHVS, CDR2 FQNEAQ. V lost 0 bases and J 7 bases, leaving 10 bases between the germline ends. CDR3 length equals 13 residues. CDR3 sequence: CASSLARTDEQYF. The CDR3 nucleotides are TGTGCCAGCAGCTTAGCTAGAACTGATGAGCAGTACTTC.

The J gene is TRBJ1-2, the V gene TRBV6-5, with TRBD1 identical over 7 bases. The germline V gene encodes CDR1 MNHEY and CDR2 SVGAGI. V lost 6 bases, J lost 6 bases, and 7 bases stayed unmatched. The CDR3 runs to 13 residues. The CDR3: CASSRQGGDGYTF. CDR3 DNA sequence: TGTGCCAGCAGCCGACAGGGAGGGGATGGCTACACCTTC.

This clone has just one count. This chain uses TRBV5-6 with TRBJ1-4, with 11 bases identical to TRBD1. CDR1 and CDR2 from the germline V gene are SGHDT and YYEEEE. The junction had 4 bases not matched to a gene; V was cut back by 2 bases and J by 7 bases. This CDR3 is 15 amino acids long. The CDR3 region is CASSLGTGGSEKLFF. CDR3 nucleotide sequence: TGTGCCAGCAGCTTAGGGACAGGGGGAAGTGAAAAACTGTTTTTT.

The gene calls are TRBV6-5 and TRBJ2-3; 10 nucleotides agree with TRBD2. The CDR3 length is 14 residues. The germline V gene encodes CDR1 MNHEY and CDR2 SVGAGI. V lost 10 bases and J lost 3; bases outside the gene matches: 7. Here the CDR3 reads CAKLAGYATDTQYF. The CDR3 DNA follows: TGTGCCAAACTAGCGGGGTATGCGACAGATACGCAGTATTTT.

This clone was counted a few times. The chain is built from TRBV7-2 and TRBJ1-5; no clear D gene. Germline CDR1 and CDR2: SGHTA and FQGNSA. With 5 bases removed from V and 4 bases from J, the gap between germline ends came to 12 bases. The CDR3 has 14 residues. In DNA, the CDR3 is TGTGCCAGCAGCCCAATTGCGGATAATCAGCCCCAGCATTTT. Protein sequence: CASSPIADNQPQHF.

The V and J genes are TRBV4-1 and TRBJ1-5; tentatively, D is TRBD1 (5 bases). CDR3 length: 16 residues. Germline V gene lookup returns CDR1 MGHRA and CDR2 YSYEKL. The V and J ends lost 2 bases and 4 bases respectively, with 15 bases between them. The CDR3 DNA follows: TGCGCCAGCAGCCAACAAGGGGTCGTGGCAAATCAGCCCCAGCATTTT. Its translation: CASSQQGVVANQPQHF.

The rearrangement uses TRBV4-3 and TRBJ2-3, with TRBD2 identical over 7 bases. Trimming cost V 0 bases and J 2 bases; bases outside gene matches: 5. From germline, CDR1 is LGHNA and CDR2 YSLEER. The CDR3 runs to 16 residues. The CDR3 nucleotides are TGCGCCAGCAGCCAAGAGACGGGAGGCCTCACAGATACGCAGTATTTT. It specifies CASSQETGGLTDTQYF.

For the CDR3, the DNA is TGCGCCAGCAGCCAAGATCCGGAAACTGAAGCTTTCTTT. Translation gives CASSQDPETEAFF. The chain is built from TRBV4-1 and TRBJ1-1, with D uncertain. CDR3 length: 13 amino acids. V lost 0 bases and J lost 5, with 7 bases in between. Germline CDR1 and CDR2: MGHRA and YSYEKL.

The chain recombines TRBV10-3 with TRBJ2-1; D is unresolved. Per germline, CDR1 ENHRY and CDR2 SYGVKD. The CDR3 runs 12 residues. V was trimmed by 4 bases and J by 5 bases, leaving 6 bases between them. The CDR3 loop is CAISVGNNEQFF. CDR3 sequence (DNA): TGTGCCATCAGTGTTGGAAACAATGAGCAGTTCTTC.

The chain combines TRBV18 with TRBJ1-1; 7 nucleotides align to TRBD1. Per germline, CDR1 KGHSH and CDR2 LQKENI. V gave up 3 bases and J gave up 2 bases; unmatched junction bases: 12. CDR3 length: 17 amino acids. CDR3 nucleotides: TGTGCCAGCTCACCTCCAGTAAAGACAGGGCCCAACACTGAAGCTTTCTTT. Amino acids: CASSPPVKTGPNTEAFF. Looking up the rest from reference TRBV18 and TRBJ1-1 gives the full variable domain: NAGVMQNPRHLVRRRGQEARLRCSPMKGHSHVYWYRQLPEEGLKFMVYLQKENIIDESGMPKERFSAEFPKEGPSILRIQQVVRGDSAAYFCASSPPVKTGPNTEAFFGQGTRLTVV.